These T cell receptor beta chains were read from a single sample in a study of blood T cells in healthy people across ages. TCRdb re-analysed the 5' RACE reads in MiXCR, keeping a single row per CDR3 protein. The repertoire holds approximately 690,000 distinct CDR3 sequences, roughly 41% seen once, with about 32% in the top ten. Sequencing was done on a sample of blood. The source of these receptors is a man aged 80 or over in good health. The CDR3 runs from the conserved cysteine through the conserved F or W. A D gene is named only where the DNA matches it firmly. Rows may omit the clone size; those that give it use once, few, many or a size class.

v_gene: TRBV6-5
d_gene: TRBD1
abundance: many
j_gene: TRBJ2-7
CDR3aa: CASSYSGQNYEQYF
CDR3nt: TGTGCCAGCAGTTACTCGGGACAGAACTACGAGCAGTACTTC

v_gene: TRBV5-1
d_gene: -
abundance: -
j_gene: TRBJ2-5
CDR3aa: CASSLARIYQETQYF
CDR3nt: TGCGCCAGCAGCTTGGCCAGGATCTACCAAGAGACCCAGTACTTC

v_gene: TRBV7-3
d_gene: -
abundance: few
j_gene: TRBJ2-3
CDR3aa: CASSFSLVGTDTQYF
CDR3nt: TGTGCCAGCAGCTTTTCCCTAGTCGGCACAGATACGCAGTATTTT

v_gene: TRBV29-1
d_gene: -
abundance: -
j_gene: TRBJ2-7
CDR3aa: CSVEMEYEQYF
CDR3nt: TGCAGCGTTGAAATGGAATACGAGCAGTACTTC

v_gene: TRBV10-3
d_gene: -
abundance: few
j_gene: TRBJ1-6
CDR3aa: CAISEGRPIGNSPLHF
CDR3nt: TGTGCCATCAGTGAGGGTCGCCCAATCGGTAATTCACCCCTCCACTTT

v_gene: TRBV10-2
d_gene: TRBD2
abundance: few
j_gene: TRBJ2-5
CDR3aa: CASSGWVNSGVPSEETQYF
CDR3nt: TGCGCCAGCAGTGGGTGGGTAAATAGCGGGGTGCCGTCAGAGGAGACCCAGTACTTC

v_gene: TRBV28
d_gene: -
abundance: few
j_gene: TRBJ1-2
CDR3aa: CASRSGFYGYTF
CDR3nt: TGTGCCAGCAGATCAGGCTTCTATGGCTACACCTTC

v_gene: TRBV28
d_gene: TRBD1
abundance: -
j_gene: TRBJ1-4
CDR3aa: CASSPPRGGQGNEKLFF
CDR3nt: TGTGCCAGCAGTCCCCCAAGAGGTGGACAGGGCAATGAAAAACTGTTTTTT

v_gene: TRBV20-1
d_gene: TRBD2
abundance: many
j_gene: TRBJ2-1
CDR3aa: CSARASGSYNEQFF
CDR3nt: TGCAGTGCTAGAGCTAGCGGTTCCTACAATGAGCAGTTCTTC

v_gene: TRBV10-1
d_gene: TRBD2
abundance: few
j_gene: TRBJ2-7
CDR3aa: CASNRFRLAWTYEQYF
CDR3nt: TGCGCCAGCAACCGATTCCGACTAGCCTGGACCTACGAGCAGTACTTC

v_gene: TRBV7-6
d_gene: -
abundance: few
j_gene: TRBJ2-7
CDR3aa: CAGSIGQLQGYEQYF
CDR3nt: TGTGCCGGCAGCATTGGGCAACTTCAAGGATACGAGCAGTACTTC

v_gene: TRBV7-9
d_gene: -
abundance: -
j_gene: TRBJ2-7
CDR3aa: CASSLAEPRRGYEQYF
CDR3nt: TGTGCCAGCAGCTTAGCCGAGCCTAGGAGGGGATACGAGCAGTACTTC

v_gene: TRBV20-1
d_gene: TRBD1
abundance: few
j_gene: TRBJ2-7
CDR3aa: CSAPSTGGFTPSYEQYF
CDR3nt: TGCAGTGCTCCCTCTACAGGGGGATTCACCCCCTCCTACGAGCAGTACTTC

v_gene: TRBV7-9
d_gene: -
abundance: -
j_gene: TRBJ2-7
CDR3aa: CAIPRGSEQYF
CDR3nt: TGTGCCATCCCAAGGGGGAGCGAGCAGTACTTC

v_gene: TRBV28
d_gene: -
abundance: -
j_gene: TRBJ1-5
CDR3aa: CASSLLAQPQHF
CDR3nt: TGTGCCAGCAGTTTATTAGCTCAGCCCCAGCATTTT